Listed below are T cell receptor beta chains from one sample, sequenced in a study of neurological immune-mediated disorders. TCRdb re-called the 5' RACE reads through MiXCR, storing one row per CDR3 protein. The sample has about 80,000 distinct CDR3 sequences; 5% to 6.5% are singletons. Sequences were obtained from PBMCs. Every receptor here comes from a woman between 55 and 75 years old with multiple sclerosis. Each CDR3 is given with its conserved first and last residue. D genes are given only for firm matches. Clone size is shown for a subset of rows, as once, few, many or a class of expanded clone.

clone_size j_call d_call v_call cdr3_aa cdr3_nt
many TRBJ1-4 NA TRBV5-1 CASRFSTATNEKLFF TGCGCCAGCCGCTTCAGCACAGCAACTAATGAAAAACTGTTTTTT
NA TRBJ2-3 TRBD2 TRBV5-1 CASSPGGGPDTQYF TGCGCCAGCAGCCCGGGGGGAGGGCCAGATACGCAGTATTTT
many TRBJ1-2 NA TRBV6-5 CASSSAEGNYGYTF TGTGCCAGCAGTTCTGCGGAGGGCAACTATGGCTACACCTTC
many TRBJ2-5 NA TRBV19 CASSDAGQWETQYF TGTGCCAGTAGCGACGCGGGTCAATGGGAGACCCAGTACTTC
many TRBJ1-4 NA TRBV7-2 CASSPPAGQGYPEKLFF TGTGCCAGCAGCCCTCCGGCGGGGCAGGGGTATCCAGAAAAACTGTTTTTT
many TRBJ1-2 NA TRBV20-1 CSGEEGNYGYTF TGCAGTGGTGAGGAGGGGAACTATGGCTACACCTTC
many TRBJ1-6 NA TRBV6-6 CASSYSSDSPLHF TGTGCCAGCAGTTACTCTAGTGATTCACCCCTCCACTTT
many TRBJ1-4 NA TRBV19 CASSSVGRATNEKLFF TGTGCCAGTAGTTCCGTGGGGAGAGCAACTAATGAAAAACTGTTTTTT
many TRBJ2-5 NA TRBV28 CASSLAGAQETQYF TGTGCCAGCAGTTTAGCCGGGGCCCAAGAGACCCAGTACTTC
few TRBJ2-7 NA TRBV6-1 CASIRAGAYEQYF TGTGCCAGCATAAGGGCGGGCGCCTACGAGCAGTACTTC
many TRBJ1-3 NA TRBV28 CASSHGRRNSGNTIYF TGTGCCAGCAGTCACGGACGCCGGAACTCTGGAAACACCATATATTTT
many TRBJ2-2 TRBD1 TRBV9 CASSSPRDRGSLANTGELFF TGTGCCAGCAGCAGCCCCCGGGACAGGGGTTCCCTCGCGAACACCGGGGAGCTGTTTTTT
many TRBJ1-2 NA TRBV29-1 CSGITGIYGYTF TGCAGCGGAATAACAGGGATCTATGGCTACACCTTC
many TRBJ1-2 NA TRBV27 CASSLGRLYGYTF TGTGCCAGCAGTTTGGGTCGCTTATATGGCTACACCTTC
NA TRBJ1-1 NA TRBV6-2/TRBV6-3 CASKDPLNTEAFF TGTGCCAGCAAAGACCCTTTGAACACTGAAGCTTTCTTT
many TRBJ2-3 NA TRBV5-6 CASSLGGPGDTQYF TGTGCCAGCAGCTTGGGTGGACCGGGGGATACGCAGTATTTT
many TRBJ1-2 TRBD1 TRBV12-3/TRBV12-4 CASRGQGEGYGYTF TGTGCCAGCAGGGGACAGGGGGAGGGCTATGGCTACACCTTC
many TRBJ2-5 NA TRBV20-1 CSARVAQETQYF TGCAGTGCTAGAGTAGCACAAGAGACCCAGTACTTC
many TRBJ2-5 NA TRBV7-8 CASSNMDWGGGTQYF TGTGCCAGCAGCAACATGGACTGGGGAGGAGGGACCCAGTACTTC
many TRBJ1-2 TRBD1 TRBV7-9 CASRGGQTGDIVYGYTF TGTGCCAGCAGGGGGGGACAGACGGGAGATATTGTCTATGGCTACACCTTC
many TRBJ2-7 NA TRBV11-1 CASSLRGEGFYEQYF TGTGCCAGCAGCTTAAGAGGGGAAGGATTCTACGAGCAGTACTTC
many TRBJ2-3 NA TRBV5-1 CASRLGRGFSSDTQYF TGCGCCAGCAGACTCGGACGGGGATTTTCATCCGATACGCAGTATTTT
once TRBJ2-3 NA TRBV19 CATLIGDTQYF TGTGCCACCCTTATAGGAGATACGCAGTATTTT
many TRBJ2-4 NA TRBV7-9 CASTGPQNIQYF TGTGCCAGCACCGGTCCACAAAACATTCAGTACTTC
many TRBJ1-2 NA TRBV20-1 CSARWGGTNYGYTF TGCAGTGCTAGATGGGGGGGGACCAACTATGGCTACACCTTC
many TRBJ1-1 NA TRBV7-2 CASSPPGGGTEAFF TGTGCCAGCAGCCCGCCGGGGGGAGGCACTGAAGCTTTCTTT
many TRBJ1-5 NA TRBV15 CATSWGNQPQHF TGTGCCACCTCCTGGGGCAATCAGCCCCAGCATTTT
many TRBJ2-3 NA TRBV5-1 CASIIVLGGKDTDTQYF TGCGCCAGCATTATCGTTTTAGGAGGGAAAGACACAGATACGCAGTATTTT
many TRBJ2-7 NA TRBV20-1 CSAQARVGEQYF TGCAGTGCCCAGGCACGGGTTGGCGAGCAGTACTTC
many TRBJ1-2 NA TRBV29-1 CSVGGTADGYTF TGCAGCGTTGGGGGGACTGCCGACGGCTACACCTTC
many TRBJ2-7 TRBD1 TRBV12-3/TRBV12-4 CASRINRGEQYF TGTGCCAGCAGAATCAACAGGGGCGAGCAGTACTTC
many TRBJ2-3 NA TRBV29-1 CSVEGSTDTQYF TGCAGCGTAGAGGGGAGCACAGATACGCAGTATTTT
many TRBJ2-3 NA TRBV7-2 CASVDRGSTDTQYF TGTGCCAGCGTTGATCGGGGGAGCACAGATACGCAGTATTTT
many TRBJ2-6 TRBD1 TRBV5-6 CASSSYTGAGANVLTF TGTGCCAGCAGCTCCTACACAGGGGCTGGGGCCAACGTCCTGACTTTC
few TRBJ1-1 NA TRBV27 CASSLSPLNTEAFF TGTGCCAGCAGTTTAAGCCCTCTGAACACTGAAGCTTTCTTT
many TRBJ2-7 NA TRBV30 CAWSVQGVEQYF TGTGCCTGGAGTGTACAAGGGGTCGAGCAGTACTTC
NA TRBJ2-6 NA TRBV5-1 CASSLADRPPPGANVLTF TGCGCCAGCAGCTTGGCCGACAGGCCTCCACCTGGGGCCAACGTCCTGACTTTC
many TRBJ1-3 NA TRBV5-1 CASSSASGNTIYF TGCGCCAGCAGCTCAGCCTCTGGAAACACCATATATTTT
many TRBJ1-1 NA TRBV14 CASSQDLGNTEAFF TGTGCCAGCAGCCAAGATTTGGGGAACACTGAAGCTTTCTTT
many TRBJ2-3 TRBD2 TRBV5-1 CASSNSGASTDTQYF TGCGCCAGCAGCAATAGCGGGGCGAGCACAGATACGCAGTATTTT
many TRBJ2-7 TRBD1 TRBV4-2 CASSQGGTGGFYEQYF TGTGCCAGCAGCCAAGGAGGGACAGGGGGGTTCTACGAGCAGTACTTC
many TRBJ1-4 TRBD1 TRBV5-6 CASSLTGAKEKLFF TGTGCCAGCAGCTTGACAGGGGCAAAGGAAAAACTGTTTTTT
many TRBJ2-5 TRBD2 TRBV20-1 CSASSSGGAARETQYF TGCAGTGCTAGTTCTAGCGGGGGGGCCGCAAGAGAGACCCAGTACTTC
many TRBJ2-7 TRBD1 TRBV5-1 CASSGQGPGAYEQYF TGCGCCAGCAGCGGACAGGGCCCAGGGGCCTACGAGCAGTACTTC
NA TRBJ2-1 NA TRBV7-9 CVSSLAVDILSYNEQFF TGTGTCAGCAGCCTTGCCGTAGACATCCTCTCCTACAATGAGCAGTTCTTC
once TRBJ2-5 TRBD2 TRBV14 CASSQGLDWKETQYF TGTGCCAGCAGCCAGGGACTAGATTGGAAAGAGACCCAGTACTTC
many TRBJ1-2 TRBD1 TRBV5-1 CASSLGQGSFFTYGYTF TGCGCCAGCAGCTTGGGACAGGGTTCGTTTTTTACCTATGGCTACACCTTC
few TRBJ2-1 NA TRBV7-6 CASSLDPKAHEQFF TGTGCCAGCAGCTTAGATCCCAAGGCCCATGAGCAGTTCTTC
many TRBJ1-2 NA TRBV3-1 CASSQDSRGYGYTF TGTGCCAGCAGCCAAGATTCGAGGGGGTATGGCTACACCTTC
many TRBJ1-1 NA TRBV12-3/TRBV12-4 CASSDQVGGTEAFF TGTGCCAGCAGTGATCAGGTTGGGGGCACTGAAGCTTTCTTT
many TRBJ2-1 NA TRBV3-1 CASSQVGEQFF TGTGCCAGCAGCCAAGTCGGTGAGCAGTTCTTC
many TRBJ2-2 NA TRBV2 CASSEALEFTGELFF TGTGCCAGCAGTGAAGCGCTTGAGTTCACCGGGGAGCTGTTTTTT
many TRBJ1-5 NA TRBV10-3 CAISGGQGSYSNQPQHF TGTGCCATCTCTGGGGGCCAGGGATCTTATAGCAATCAGCCCCAGCATTTT
many TRBJ2-1 TRBD2 TRBV27 CASSLGSGGAYGEQFF TGTGCCAGCAGTCTGGGGAGCGGGGGGGCCTACGGTGAGCAGTTCTTC
few TRBJ2-1 TRBD1 TRBV9 CASSVTPGQGAGNEQFF TGTGCCAGCAGCGTAACCCCGGGACAGGGGGCCGGCAATGAGCAGTTCTTC